This T cell receptor beta chain was found in a study of graft-versus-host responses after intestinal transplantation. Study-wide context: Each transplant was multivisceral, liver-intestinal, or isolated intestinal.

As for this clone: No antigen is known for it.

This table comes from immunoSEQ multiplex PCR, and its TCRdb copy is limited to in-frame clones, with some not included. The sample shows tens of thousands of clones, roughly 95% of them seen only once. General study findings and limits: GvH clones appeared in recipient marrow, some first in ileum or blood.

Trimming removed 0 bases from V and 2 bases from J, with 11 bases in between. Germline-derived CDR1 and CDR2 are SGHAT and FQNNGV. The CDR3 is made up of 15 amino acids. The sequence came from a human donor who was the organ donor for an intestinal transplant. The chain is built from TRBV11-2 and TRBJ2-7, with a possible D match to TRBD1 (6 bases). The specimen comprised unstimulated CD8+ T cells sorted from spleen or lymph node cells, sampled before transplant. Here the CDR3 reads CASSLEPGVAYEQYF. For the CDR3, the DNA is TGTGCCAGCAGCTTAGAACCAGGGGTTGCCTACGAGCAGTACTTC.